The subject of this entry is one T cell receptor (beta chain). The junction and the germline gene differ at one end; a read error may be behind it. This CDR3 has 16 amino acids. Germline values: CDR1 MNHNY, CDR2 SVGAGI (reference sequence). This record comes from a study of early T cells in non-severe SARS-CoV-2 infection. TCRdb passed the 5' RACE reads through MiXCR, listing each CDR3 protein once. The repertoire holds 70,000 or so distinct CDR3 sequences, with 10% as singletons. Sequences were derived from whole blood, sampled at baseline. The V gene is TRBV6-6, the J gene TRBJ1-1, with D maybe TRBD1 (6 bases). The receptor's source is an adult who was a healthcare worker with PCR-confirmed SARS-CoV-2 infection or an uninfected control (not recorded which). The CDR3 region has the DNA TGTGCCAGCAGTGACGCCAGGGGCGAGTTTGGCACTGAAGCTTTTTTT. This gives the protein CASSDARGEFGTEAFF.